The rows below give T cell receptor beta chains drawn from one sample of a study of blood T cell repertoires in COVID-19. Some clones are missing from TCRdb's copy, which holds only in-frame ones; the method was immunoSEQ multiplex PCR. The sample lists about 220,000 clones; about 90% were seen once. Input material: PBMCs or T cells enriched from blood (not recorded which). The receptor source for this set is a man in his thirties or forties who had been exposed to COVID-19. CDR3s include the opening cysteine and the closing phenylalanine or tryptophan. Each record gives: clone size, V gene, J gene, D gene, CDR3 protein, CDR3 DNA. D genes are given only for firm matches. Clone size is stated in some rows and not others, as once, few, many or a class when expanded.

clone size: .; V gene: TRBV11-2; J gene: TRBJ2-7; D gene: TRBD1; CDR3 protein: CASRPPGQGGYEQYF; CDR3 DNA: TGTGCCAGCAGGCCTCCGGGACAGGGTGGTTACGAGCAGTACTTC
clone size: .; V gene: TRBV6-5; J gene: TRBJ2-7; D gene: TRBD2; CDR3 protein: CASSSTSDEQYF; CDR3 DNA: TGTGCCAGCAGCTCGACTAGCGACGAGCAGTACTTC
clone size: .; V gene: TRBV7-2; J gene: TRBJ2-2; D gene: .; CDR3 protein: CASSLVVGGGELFF; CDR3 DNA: TGTGCCAGCAGCTTAGTTGTTGGCGGCGGGGAGCTGTTTTTT
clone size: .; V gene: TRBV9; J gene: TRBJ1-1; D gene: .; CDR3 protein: CASSVVEFTEAFF; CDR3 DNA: TGTGCCAGCAGCGTAGTCGAGTTCACTGAAGCTTTCTTT
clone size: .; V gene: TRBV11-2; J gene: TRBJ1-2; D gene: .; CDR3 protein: CASSLEDLRRRGGYTF; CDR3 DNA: TGTGCCAGCAGCTTAGAGGATCTCAGGCGTAGGGGTGGCTACACCTTC
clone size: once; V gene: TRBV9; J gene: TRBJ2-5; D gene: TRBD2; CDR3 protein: CASSVVGGKETQYF; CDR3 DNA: TGTGCCAGCAGCGTAGTCGGGGGGAAAGAGACCCAGTACTTC
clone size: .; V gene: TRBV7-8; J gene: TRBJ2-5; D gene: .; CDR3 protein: CASSLSPVSPWRGRGRETQYF; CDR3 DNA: TGTGCCAGCAGCCTAAGCCCCGTTTCCCCGTGGCGGGGCCGGGGGAGAGAGACCCAGTACTTC
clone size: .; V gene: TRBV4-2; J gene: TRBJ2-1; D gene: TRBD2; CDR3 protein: CASSQVSGGASNEQFF; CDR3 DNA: TGTGCCAGCAGCCAAGTTAGCGGGGGGGCGAGCAATGAGCAGTTCTTC
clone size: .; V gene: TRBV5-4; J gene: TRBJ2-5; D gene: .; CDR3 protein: CASSPQGRKETQYF; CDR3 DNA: TGTGCCAGCAGCCCTCAGGGGCGAAAAGAGACCCAGTACTTC
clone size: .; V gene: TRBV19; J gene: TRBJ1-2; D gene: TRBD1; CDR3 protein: CASSVLGQPSFGYTF; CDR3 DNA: TGTGCCAGTAGTGTATTGGGACAGCCCAGTTTTGGCTACACCTTC
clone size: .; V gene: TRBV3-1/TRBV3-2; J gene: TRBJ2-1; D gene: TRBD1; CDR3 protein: CASSPLKGATNEQFF; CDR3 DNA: TGTGCCAGCAGCCCACTCAAGGGGGCGACCAATGAGCAGTTCTTC
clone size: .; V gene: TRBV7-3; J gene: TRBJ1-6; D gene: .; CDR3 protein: CASSLVAGSNSPLHF; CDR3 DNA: TGTGCCAGCAGCTTAGTTGCGGGAAGTAATTCACCCCTCCACTTT
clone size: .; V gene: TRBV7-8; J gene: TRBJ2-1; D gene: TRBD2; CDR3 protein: CASSRSGGGSYNEQFF; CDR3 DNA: TGTGCCAGCAGCAGAAGCGGGGGGGGATCCTACAATGAGCAGTTCTTC
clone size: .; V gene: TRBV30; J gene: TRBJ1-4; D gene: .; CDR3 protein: CASGRTNEKLFF; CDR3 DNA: TGTGCCTCAGGCCGTACTAATGAAAAACTGTTTTTT
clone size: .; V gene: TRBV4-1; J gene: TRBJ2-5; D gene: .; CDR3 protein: CASSQLAYQETQYF; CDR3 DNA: TGCGCCAGCAGCCAGCTAGCCTACCAAGAGACCCAGTACTTC
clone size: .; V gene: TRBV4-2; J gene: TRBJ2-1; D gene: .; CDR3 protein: CASSPDGRDYNEQFF; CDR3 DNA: TGTGCCAGCAGCCCTGACGGTCGGGACTACAATGAGCAGTTCTTC
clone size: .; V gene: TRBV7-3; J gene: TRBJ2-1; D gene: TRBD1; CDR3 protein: CASSREAGQGASEQFF; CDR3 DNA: TGTGCCAGCAGCAGGGAAGCGGGACAGGGGGCTAGTGAGCAGTTCTTC
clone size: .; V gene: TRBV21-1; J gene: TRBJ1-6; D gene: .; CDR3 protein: CATSTGPKGYNSPLHF; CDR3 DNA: TGTGCCACCAGCACAGGGCCGAAAGGCTATAATTCACCCCTCCACTTT
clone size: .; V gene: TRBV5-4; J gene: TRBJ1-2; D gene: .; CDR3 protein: CASSPPQGDYGYTF; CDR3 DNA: TGTGCCAGCAGCCCCCCCCAGGGCGACTATGGCTACACCTTC
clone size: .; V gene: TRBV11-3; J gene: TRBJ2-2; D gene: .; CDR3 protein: CASSLGVSRSNTGELFF; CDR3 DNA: TGTGCCAGCAGCTTAGGCGTTTCGAGGTCGAACACCGGGGAGCTGTTTTTT
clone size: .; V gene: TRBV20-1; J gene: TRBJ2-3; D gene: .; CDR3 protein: CSASIVGSAQYF; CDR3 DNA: TGCAGTGCTAGTATTGTCGGTTCCGCGCAGTATTTT
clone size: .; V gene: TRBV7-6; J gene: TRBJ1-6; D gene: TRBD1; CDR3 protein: CASSLAYRGPSPLHF; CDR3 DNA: TGTGCCAGCAGCTTAGCGTACAGGGGGCCTTCACCCCTCCACTTT
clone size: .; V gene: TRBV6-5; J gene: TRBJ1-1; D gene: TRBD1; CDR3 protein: CASSHRDSSTEAFF; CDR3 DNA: TGTGCCAGCAGCCATAGGGACAGTTCGACTGAAGCTTTCTTT
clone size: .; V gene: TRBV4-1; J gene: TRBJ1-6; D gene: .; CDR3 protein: CASSQGGGPQSSYNSPLHF; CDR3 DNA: TGCGCCAGCAGCCAAGGGGGGGGACCCCAGAGCTCCTATAATTCACCCCTCCACTTT
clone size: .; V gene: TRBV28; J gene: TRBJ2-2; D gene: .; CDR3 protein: CASTDTGELFF; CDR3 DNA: TGTGCTAGTACGGACACCGGGGAGCTGTTTTTT
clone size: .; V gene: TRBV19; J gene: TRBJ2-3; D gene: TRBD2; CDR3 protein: CASSRDYSTQYF; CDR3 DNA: TGTGCCAGTAGTCGGGACTATTCTACGCAGTATTTT
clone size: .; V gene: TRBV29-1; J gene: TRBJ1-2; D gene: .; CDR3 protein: CSVPGPHYGYTF; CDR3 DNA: TGCAGCGTGCCGGGTCCCCACTATGGCTACACCTTC
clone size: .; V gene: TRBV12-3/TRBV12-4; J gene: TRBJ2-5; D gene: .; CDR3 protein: CASSVGQQETQYF; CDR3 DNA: TGTGCCAGCAGTGTAGGGCAGCAAGAGACCCAGTACTTC
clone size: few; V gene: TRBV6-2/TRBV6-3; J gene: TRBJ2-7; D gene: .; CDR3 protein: CASSYSLIHEQYF; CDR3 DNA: TGTGCCAGCAGTTACAGCCTTATACACGAGCAGTACTTC
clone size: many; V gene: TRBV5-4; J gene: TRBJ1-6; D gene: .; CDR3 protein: CASKLGPGDNSPLHF; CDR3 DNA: TGTGCCAGCAAGTTGGGTCCAGGGGATAATTCACCCCTCCACTTT
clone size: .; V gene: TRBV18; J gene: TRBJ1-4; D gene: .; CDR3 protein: CASSPDYVRGEKLFF; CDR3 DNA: TGTGCCAGCTCACCAGACTATGTTCGGGGTGAAAAACTGTTTTTT
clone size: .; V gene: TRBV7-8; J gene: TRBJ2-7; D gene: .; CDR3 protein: CASSLPQGFEQYF; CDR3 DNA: TGTGCCAGCAGCTTACCCCAGGGGTTCGAGCAGTACTTC
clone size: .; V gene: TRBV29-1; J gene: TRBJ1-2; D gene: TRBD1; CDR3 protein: CSVVGGQGLNYGYTF; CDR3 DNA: TGCAGCGTTGTTGGGGGACAGGGCCTTAACTATGGCTACACCTTC
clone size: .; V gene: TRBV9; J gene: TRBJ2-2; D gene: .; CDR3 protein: CASSYLTGANGELFF; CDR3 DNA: TGTGCCAGCAGCTATCTGACAGGAGCAAACGGGGAGCTGTTTTTT
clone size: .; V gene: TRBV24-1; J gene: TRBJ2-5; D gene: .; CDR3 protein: CATSGTGQETQYF; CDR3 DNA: TGTGCCACCAGTGGTACAGGGCAAGAGACCCAGTACTTC
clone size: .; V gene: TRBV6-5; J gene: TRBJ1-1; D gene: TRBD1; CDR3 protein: CASSYAQGYTEAFF; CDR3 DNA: TGTGCCAGCAGTTACGCACAGGGGTACACTGAAGCTTTCTTT
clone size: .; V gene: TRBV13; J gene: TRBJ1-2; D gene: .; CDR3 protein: CASSLGLLSNYGYTF; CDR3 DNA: TGTGCCAGCAGCCTAGGCCTCCTTTCTAACTATGGCTACACCTTC
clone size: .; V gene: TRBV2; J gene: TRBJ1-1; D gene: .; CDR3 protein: CASSTGLGGTEAFF; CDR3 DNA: TGTGCCAGCAGTACGGGACTAGGGGGCACTGAAGCTTTCTTT
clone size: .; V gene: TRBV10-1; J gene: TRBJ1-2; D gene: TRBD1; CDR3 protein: CASSEKGAPAINGYTF; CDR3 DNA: TGCGCCAGCAGTGAGAAGGGGGCGCCGGCTATAAATGGCTACACCTTC
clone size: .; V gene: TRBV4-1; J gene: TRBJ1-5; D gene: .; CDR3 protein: CASSHPGNQPQHF; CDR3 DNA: TGCGCCAGCAGCCATCCAGGGAATCAGCCCCAGCATTTT
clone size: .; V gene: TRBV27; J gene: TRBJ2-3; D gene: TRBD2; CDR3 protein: CASSPDPGLAGGLADTQYF; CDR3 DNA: TGTGCCAGCAGTCCGGACCCGGGACTAGCGGGGGGCCTGGCGGATACGCAGTATTTT